The entry below describes one T cell receptor beta chain. Which antigen it targets is not known. No much larger clone exists at a distance of one base, and base qualities are not known. The source of the sample is a study of somatic mutations in T cells in chronic GVHD (dated by TCRdb to 2020 to 2022). For sorting, staining was done with anti-CD3, anti-CD4, anti-CD8 and a Vbeta20 antibody from the IOTest Beta Mark kit on a FACSAria III, reaching purity above 99%. Mononuclear cells were isolated by Ficoll-Paque PLUS density gradient centrifugation from peripheral blood that had been collected in sodium heparin tubes. CD4+ Vbeta20+, CD4+ Vbeta20-, and CD8+ T cell fractions were FACS-sorted before TCRbeta deep sequencing. Genomic DNA was isolated and then used for the TCRbeta deep sequencing. The immunoSEQ assay, provided as a commercial service, was used for both TCRbeta CDR3 sequencing and the initial data processing. The original methods were these. Reads were demultiplexed, adapter and primer sequences were removed, similar clones were merged by frequency-ratio clustering, and V, D, J genes were annotated with IMGT. TCRdb limited this immuneACCESS table to in-frame rearrangements with V and J called. A share of clones is missing; checked studies link under half to unresolved V genes, and the rest is unexplained. V and J calls and clone size come straight from that table; D and trimming were deduced from the DNA. This sample gives 11,000 to 15,000 clones in total; roughly 80% of them show up just once. About a third of the sample goes to the ten largest clones.

The CDR3 starts with the cysteine, ends with the phenylalanine, and has 13 residues. The read is trimmed to its CDR3 DNA, 39 bases read in frame from base 1. Reading the germline V gene gives CDR1 KGHSH and CDR2 LQKENI. V is pruned by 1 base and J by 8 bases, leaving 2 bases of the junction without a gene match. Specimen: Vbeta20-negative CD4+ T cells from blood. The intended sense of this specimen's cell subset or site label: CD4+ T cells sorted as TCR Vbeta20 negative by flow cytometry. The sequence came from a male patient aged 50 to 59 with chronic graft-versus-host disease. Some T cells seen after a transplant may have their origin in the graft donor. This chain is built from TRBV18 and TRBJ2-1, with TRBD1 matching 7 junction bases. CDR3 loop: CASSPQGADEQFF. The DNA is as follows: TGTGCCAGCTCACCACAGGGGGCGGATGAGCAGTTCTTC.